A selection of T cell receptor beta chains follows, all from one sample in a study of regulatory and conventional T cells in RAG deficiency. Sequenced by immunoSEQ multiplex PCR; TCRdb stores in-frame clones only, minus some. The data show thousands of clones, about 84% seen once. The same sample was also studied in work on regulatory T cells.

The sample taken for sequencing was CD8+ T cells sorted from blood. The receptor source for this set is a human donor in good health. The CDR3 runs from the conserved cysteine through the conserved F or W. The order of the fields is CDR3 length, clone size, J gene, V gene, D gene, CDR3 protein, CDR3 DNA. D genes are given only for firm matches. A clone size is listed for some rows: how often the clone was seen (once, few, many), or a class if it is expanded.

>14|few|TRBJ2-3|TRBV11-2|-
CASSSWGVEDTQYF
TGTGCCAGCAGCTCCTGGGGGGTAGAAGATACGCAGTATTTT
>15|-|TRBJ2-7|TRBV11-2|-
CASSKGVGNRYEQYF
TGTGCCAGCAGCAAAGGGGTAGGAAATCGCTACGAGCAGTACTTC
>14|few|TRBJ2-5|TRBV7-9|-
CASSLDWTEETQYF
TGTGCCAGCAGCTTAGACTGGACAGAAGAGACCCAGTACTTC
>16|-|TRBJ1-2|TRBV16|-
CASSRSDRGAYYGYTF
TGTGCCAGCAGCCGGTCGGACAGAGGAGCCTACTATGGCTACACCTTC
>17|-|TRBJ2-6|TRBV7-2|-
CASSLGRGYSGANVLTF
TGTGCCAGCAGCTTGGGCAGGGGATACTCTGGGGCCAACGTCCTGACTTTC
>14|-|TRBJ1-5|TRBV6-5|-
CASSYGAVNQPQHF
TGTGCCAGCAGTTACGGGGCAGTCAATCAGCCCCAGCATTTT
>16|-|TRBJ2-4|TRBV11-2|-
CASSSVFKIAKNIQYF
TGTGCCAGCAGCTCCGTCTTCAAAATAGCCAAAAACATTCAGTACTTC
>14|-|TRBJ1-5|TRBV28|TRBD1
CASNRGASNQPQHF
TGTGCCAGCAACAGGGGGGCAAGCAATCAGCCCCAGCATTTT
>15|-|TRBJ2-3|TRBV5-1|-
CASSLAGLEGDTQYF
TGCGCCAGCAGCTTGGCAGGCCTCGAGGGGGATACGCAGTATTTT
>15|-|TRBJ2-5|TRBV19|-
CASSIMALGWETQYF
TGTGCCAGTAGTATCATGGCCTTAGGGTGGGAGACCCAGTACTTC
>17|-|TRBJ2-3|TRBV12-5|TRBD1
CASGLVKGALNTDTQYF
TGTGCTAGTGGTTTGGTAAAGGGGGCCCTCAACACAGATACGCAGTATTTT
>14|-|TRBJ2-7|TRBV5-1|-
CASSLEDRAYEQYF
TGCGCCAGCAGCTTGGAGGACCGAGCCTACGAGCAGTACTTC
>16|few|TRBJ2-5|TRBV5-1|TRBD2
CASSRTSEGPQETQYF
TGCGCCAGCAGCCGGACTAGTGAGGGACCACAAGAGACCCAGTACTTC
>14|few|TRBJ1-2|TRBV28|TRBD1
CASSLTGTGYGYTF
TGTGCCAGCAGTTTAACCGGGACAGGCTATGGCTACACCTTC
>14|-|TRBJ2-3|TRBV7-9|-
CATLRGDGTDTQYF
TGTGCCACCCTAAGGGGTGATGGCACAGATACGCAGTATTTT
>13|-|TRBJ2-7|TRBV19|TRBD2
CASSMGRAYEQYF
TGTGCCAGTAGTATGGGGAGGGCCTACGAGCAGTACTTC
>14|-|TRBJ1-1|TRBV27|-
CASRLSAGVSEAFF
TGTGCCAGCAGATTGAGCGCAGGGGTGTCTGAAGCTTTCTTT
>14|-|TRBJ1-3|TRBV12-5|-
CASGSDKFGNTIYF
TGTGCTAGTGGTTCGGACAAATTTGGAAACACCATATATTTT
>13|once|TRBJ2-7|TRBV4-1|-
CASSHPGSYEQYF
TGCGCCAGCAGCCACCCAGGGTCCTACGAGCAGTACTTC
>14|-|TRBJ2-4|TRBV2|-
CASSVRRNKNIQYF
TGTGCCAGCAGTGTGAGGCGGAACAAAAACATTCAGTACTTC
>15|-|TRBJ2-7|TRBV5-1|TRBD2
CASSWTSGSSYEQYF
TGCGCCAGCAGCTGGACTAGCGGTAGCTCCTACGAGCAGTACTTC
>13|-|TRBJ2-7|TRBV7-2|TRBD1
CASSPGTGGEQYF
TGTGCCAGCAGCCCCGGGACAGGGGGCGAGCAGTACTTC
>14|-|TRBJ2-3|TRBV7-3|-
CASSLRVSPDTQYF
TGTGCCAGCAGCTTAAGGGTTAGTCCAGATACGCAGTATTTT
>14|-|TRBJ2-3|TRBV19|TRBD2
CASSPSGATDTQYF
TGTGCCAGTAGTCCCAGCGGGGCCACAGATACGCAGTATTTT
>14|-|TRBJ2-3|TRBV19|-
CASEDTLRTDTQYF
TGTGCCAGTGAAGACACTTTACGCACAGATACGCAGTATTTT
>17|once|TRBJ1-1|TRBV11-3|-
CASSDCEGHSVDTEAFF
TGTGCCAGCAGTGATTGTGAAGGACACTCTGTCGACACTGAAGCTTTCTTT
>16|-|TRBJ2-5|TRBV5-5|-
CASSLVDPGRQETQYF
TGTGCCAGCAGCTTGGTGGACCCAGGCAGACAAGAGACCCAGTACTTC
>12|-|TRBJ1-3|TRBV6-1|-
CASGAGANTIYF
TGTGCCTCCGGGGCAGGGGCAAACACCATATATTTT